These 11 T cell receptor beta chains were sequenced from one sample in a study of graft-versus-host responses after intestinal transplantation (dated by TCRdb to the early 2020s). The library was obtained by the immunoSEQ multiplex PCR assay. Here the immuneACCESS table is served through TCRdb, limited to in-frame sequences with V and J called. Missing clones are a known gap in these copies; in checked studies unresolved V genes cover under half, and the rest lacks a known reason. The sample yields some 36,000 clones; 94% were counted once. The ten largest account for 0.2% to 0.25% of the sample. The sample's time point label, in plain terms: cells obtained before transplantation from donor or recipient. Their antigen targets remain unknown. Sample: unstimulated CD4+ T cells sorted from spleen or lymph node cells, taken before transplant. These TCRs come from a human donor who was the organ donor for an intestinal transplant.

This chain links TRBV5-5 with TRBJ1-1, with 7 bases matching TRBD1. There are 14 residues in the CDR3. The V gene end was trimmed by 0 bases and the J gene end by 8 bases; junction bases not matched to a gene: 7. Germline assignment: CDR1 SGHKS and CDR2 YYEKEE (reference sequence). Here the CDR3 reads CASSLGARDSEAFF. In DNA form, the CDR3 reads TGTGCCAGCAGCTTGGGGGCCCGGGACAGCGAAGCTTTCTTT.

The rearrangement joins TRBV19 to TRBJ1-6, with D uncertain. The CDR3 covers 13 residues. CDR1 is LNHDA and CDR2 is SQIVND in the germline V gene (reference sequence). Trimming took 3 bases from V and 7 from J, leaving 7 bases between them. In DNA, the CDR3 is TGTGCCAGTAGTATCGTGAGGAATTCACCCCTCCACTTT. Protein product: CASSIVRNSPLHF.

The rearrangement uses TRBV30 and TRBJ2-2, with no clear D. The CDR3 runs to 12 residues. Looked up from germline, CDR1 is GTSNPN and CDR2 is SVGIG (reference sequence). The V gene lost 3 bases and the J gene lost 5 bases, with 7 bases spanning the gap. CDR3 DNA sequence: TGTGCCTGGAGGGCGTGGACCGGGGAGCTGTTTTTT. Translating gives CAWRAWTGELFF.

This chain links TRBV2 with TRBJ1-3; TRBD1 matches 7 bases. The length of the CDR3 is 13 residues. The germline gives CDR1 SNHLY, CDR2 FYNNEI. Trimming took 5 bases from V and 3 from J; bases not matched to a gene: 1. The CDR3 loop reads CASSTGVGNTIYF. CDR3 DNA: TGTGCCAGCAGTACAGGGGTTGGAAACACCATATATTTT.

The V call is TRBV4-1, the J call TRBJ1-4, with D perhaps TRBD1 (6 bases). Germline V lookup: CDR1 MGHRA, CDR2 YSYEKL. This CDR3 has 15 residues. The V gene lost 3 bases and the J gene lost 4 bases, with 12 bases spanning the gap. CDR3 loop: CASSQGGRDNEKLFF. The CDR3 DNA reads as TGCGCCAGCAGCCAGGGGGGCAGAGATAATGAAAAACTGTTTTTT.

The chain recombines TRBV6-1 with TRBJ2-7; no clear D. The CDR3 has 14 amino acids. V lost 2 bases and J lost 1, with 9 bases in between. Germline V gene data show CDR1 as MNHNS and CDR2 as SASEGT. CDR3 sequence (DNA): TGTGCCAGCAGTGAAAGGTTTGGATCCTACGAGCAGTACTTC. Amino acids: CASSERFGSYEQYF.

This rearrangement joins TRBV9 to TRBJ2-1; 10 nucleotides align to TRBD2. Per the germline V gene, CDR1 is SGDLS and CDR2 is YYNGEE. The CDR3 is 16 amino acids. V gave up 2 bases and J gave up 6 bases; unmatched junction bases: 8. In DNA form, the CDR3 reads TGTGCCAGCAGCGTCCCCCTAAGCGGGGGGGCCAATGAGCAGTTCTTC. Amino acids: CASSVPLSGGANEQFF.

The rearrangement links TRBV19 to TRBJ1-5; D possibly corresponds to TRBD1 (6 bases). Trimming took 7 bases from V and 0 from J, leaving 19 bases between them. Looked up from germline, CDR1 is LNHDA and CDR2 is SQIVND (reference sequence). The length of the CDR3 is 17 residues. CDR3 DNA: TGTGCCAGTAACCCCTTCCGGGACATATATAGCAATCAGCCCCAGCATTTT. Its translation is CASNPFRDIYSNQPQHF.

The genes are TRBV28 and TRBJ2-7; the D call may be TRBD1 or TRBD2 (6 bases each). The length of the CDR3 is 16 residues. Germline CDR1 is MDHEN and CDR2 is SYDVKM. Trimming took 6 bases from V and 5 from J, leaving 23 bases between them. CDR3 DNA: TGTGCCAGCAGGCCCTCGGAGGGGACAAAGTGGAACGAGCAGTACTTC. This translates into CASRPSEGTKWNEQYF.

This clone came up once. This chain joins TRBV2 and TRBJ1-1, with D possibly matching TRBD1 (5 bases). CDR1 is SNHLY and CDR2 is FYNNEI in the germline V gene. The CDR3 loop spans 13 amino acids. V lost 10 bases, J lost 1 base, and 13 bases lay in between. For the CDR3, the DNA is TGTGCCACGACGGGGGGATCGAACACTGAAGCTTTCTTT. It is translated as CATTGGSNTEAFF.

The chain recombines TRBV7-8 with TRBJ1-4, with D unclear. Trimming took off 2 bases at V and 8 bases at J, with 6 bases between the two ends. Germline loops: CDR1 SGHVS, CDR2 FQNEAQ. The CDR3 totals 12 residues. CDR3 region: CASSLLGEKLFF. DNA of the CDR3: TGTGCCAGCAGCTTATTGGGCGAAAAACTGTTTTTT.